These 11 T cell receptor beta chains came from one sample sequenced in a study of blood T cell repertoires in COVID-19. TCRdb keeps only in-frame clones here, not all; method: immunoSEQ multiplex PCR. The sample consists of 200,000 to 250,000 clones, over 75% of them appearing once. The sample consisted of PBMCs or T cells enriched from blood (not recorded which). These receptor sequences come from a woman aged 18-29 years in a cohort exposed to, infected with or recovered from COVID-19 (not recorded which).

The V and J genes are TRBV12-5 and TRBJ2-7; 7 bases match TRBD2. From germline, CDR1 is LGHNT and CDR2 FRNRAP. With 6 bases clipped from V and 6 bases from J, the junction kept 11 bases outside the gene matches. This CDR3 spans 14 amino acids. This CDR3 is CASGGGTGWGEQYF. For the CDR3, the DNA is TGTGCTAGTGGCGGGGGGACTGGCTGGGGCGAGCAGTACTTC.

Concerning this clone: The identical CDR3 is also encoded by other nucleotide sequences in the sample. This chain uses TRBV5-1 with TRBJ1-5; D is unresolved. Trimming took 1 base from V and 2 from J, leaving 4 bases between them. The CDR3 has 13 residues. Germline V gene data show CDR1 as SGHRS and CDR2 as YFSETQ. CDR3 sequence (DNA): TGCGCCAGCAGCTTGTCCGGCAATCAGCCCCAGCATTTT. This sequence encodes CASSLSGNQPQHF.

J is TRBJ2-7 and V is TRBV12-3 or TRBV12-4, with 7 positions matching TRBD1. This CDR3 is built from 12 residues. V shed 5 bases, J shed 4 bases, and the junction held 2 bases outside the gene matches. The CDR3 loop is CASSPGQYEQYF. The CDR3, as DNA: TGTGCCAGCAGTCCGGGACAGTACGAGCAGTACTTC.

This clone was seen a single time. The chain carries TRBV29-1 and TRBJ2-2, with TRBD1 identical over 7 bases. Germline V gene lookup returns CDR1 SQVTM and CDR2 ANQGSEA. V was clipped by 7 bases and J by 0 bases; unmatched bases: 2. The CDR3 runs 13 residues. The CDR3 DNA sequence: TGCAGCGGGGACAGCCCGAACACCGGGGAGCTGTTTTTT. Amino acids: CSGDSPNTGELFF.

The genes are TRBV4-1 and TRBJ2-2; D remains ambiguous. V lost 3 bases and J lost 6, with 5 bases in between. The germline CDR1 and CDR2 sequences are MGHRA and YSYEKL. This CDR3 spans 12 amino acids. CDR3 region: CASSHPAGELFF. CDR3 nucleotide sequence: TGCGCCAGCAGCCATCCAGCCGGGGAGCTGTTTTTT.

The chain uses TRBV12-5 and TRBJ2-7, with D possibly TRBD2 on 5 matching bases. The CDR3 has 15 residues. The V end lost 4 bases, the J end lost 3 bases, and 16 bases lay between the germline ends. CDR1 LGHNT and CDR2 FRNRAP come from the germline V gene. The CDR3 region is CASGSPGIVSYEQYF. The CDR3 region has the DNA TGTGCTAGTGGTTCCCCCGGGATCGTAAGCTACGAGCAGTACTTC.

The chain uses TRBV30 and TRBJ1-6, with 7 bases fitting TRBD1. V dropped 5 bases and J dropped 5; count of bases not matched to a gene: 6. CDR1 GTSNPN and CDR2 SVGIG come from the germline V gene (reference sequence). This CDR3 region has 14 residues. The CDR3 region is CAWARGTDNSPLHF. The CDR3 DNA reads TGTGCCTGGGCGAGGGGGACAGATAATTCACCCCTCCACTTT.

DNA for the CDR3: TGTGCCAGCAGTTACTCGGAGGGTAACACCATATATTTT. Protein: CASSYSEGNTIYF. This chain joins TRBV6-5 and TRBJ1-3; D is uncertain. Between the trimmed V and J ends, which lost 0 bases and 7 bases, there was a span of 7 bases. The germline V gene encodes CDR1 MNHEY and CDR2 SVGAGI. CDR3 length: 13 amino acids.

The chain carries TRBV19 and TRBJ1-4; D is perhaps TRBD1 (6 bases). Germline CDR1 and CDR2: LNHDA and SQIVND (reference sequence). There are 12 residues in the CDR3. V shed 10 bases and J shed 7 bases, with 13 bases lying between them. Written as DNA, the CDR3 is TGTGCCACCTCGACAGGCGGTGAAAAACTGTTTTTT. Protein sequence: CATSTGGEKLFF.

This clone was recorded once. The rearrangement uses TRBV21-1 and TRBJ1-4. TRBV21-1 is tagged as a pseudogene. The CDR3 is 11 residues long. This CDR3 reads CASSFDEKLFF. In DNA, the CDR3 is TGTGCCAGCAGTTTCGATGAAAAACTGTTTTTT.

The V gene is TRBV10-1, the J gene TRBJ2-7; 10 bases line up with TRBD2. The CDR3 runs 15 residues. Germline V gene sequence: CDR1 WNHNN, CDR2 SYGVQD (reference sequence). The junction had 7 bases not matched to a gene; V was cut back by 3 bases and J by 5 bases. CDR3 DNA: TGCGCCAGCAGTGATGGGCTAGCGGGAGAGGACGAGCAGTACTTC. It specifies CASSDGLAGEDEQYF.